The 12 T cell receptor beta chains below were found in one sample sequenced in a study of OX40 agonist ivuxolimab in advanced cancers. The data were produced by immunoSEQ multiplex PCR, yet TCRdb's version contains in-frame clones alone and is incomplete. The sample records about 120,000 clones, 85% to 95% being singletons. Sample: CD4+ or CD8+ T cells sorted from blood, taken in a trial of the OX40 agonist ivuxolimab. All receptors come from an adult with an advanced solid tumor such as melanoma, head and neck, liver or kidney cancer.

The rearrangement uses TRBV2 and TRBJ1-4, with D perhaps TRBD1 (6 bases). V was trimmed by 4 bases and J by 4 bases, leaving 10 bases between them. The germline V gene has CDR1 SNHLY and CDR2 FYNNEI. The CDR3 consists of 14 residues. Here the CDR3 DNA reads TGTGCCAGCAGTGGACAGGCCGTTAATGAAAAACTGTTTTTT. Amino acid sequence: CASSGQAVNEKLFF.

The genes are TRBV2 and TRBJ2-4; unclear D gene. CDR3 length: 15 amino acids. V was shortened by 10 bases and J by 5 bases, with 21 bases between the two germline ends. Germline V CDR1 and CDR2: SNHLY, FYNNEI. This CDR3 reads CATLSPPPGQNIQYF. Written as DNA, the CDR3 is TGTGCCACCCTTAGCCCCCCCCCAGGCCAAAACATTCAGTACTTC.

The chain carries TRBV4-1 and TRBJ2-1; D is possibly TRBD1 or TRBD2 (6 bases each). With 5 bases removed from V and 2 bases from J, the gap between germline ends came to 16 bases. This CDR3 comprises 16 residues. CDR1 and CDR2 (germline): MGHRA, YSYEKL. The DNA for the CDR3 is TGCGCCAGCAGCGGAGGGGGGACCCGGGCCTACAATGAGCAGTTCTTC. Translating it yields CASSGGGTRAYNEQFF.

This rearrangement joins TRBV6-1 to TRBJ2-7; 8 bases line up with TRBD1. The CDR3 has 19 residues. V lost 4 bases to trimming and J lost 3 bases; unmatched junction nucleotides: 20. Germline-derived CDR1 and CDR2 are MNHNS and SASEGT. CDR3 sequence: CASSGSGTGGFLLIYEQYF. The CDR3 region has the DNA TGTGCCAGCAGTGGATCAGGAACAGGGGGATTCCTCCTAATCTACGAGCAGTACTTC.

This chain links TRBV7-9 with TRBJ2-2; possibly TRBD1 for D (6 bases). The CDR3 is 16 residues long. Germline values: CDR1 SEHNR, CDR2 FQNEAQ (reference sequence). Trimming shortened V by 3 bases and J by 1 base, and 12 bases separated the two germline ends. Written as DNA, the CDR3 is TGTGCCAGCAGCTTCTGGGGGCAGGGGAACACCGGGGAGCTGTTTTTT. Amino acid sequence: CASSFWGQGNTGELFF.

This chain uses TRBV11-2 with TRBJ2-1, with 10 positions matching TRBD2. V lost 5 bases, J lost 6 bases, and 10 bases stayed unmatched. CDR3 length: 16 amino acids. From germline, CDR1 is SGHAT and CDR2 FQNNGV. CDR3 residues: CASSREAGTSVNEQFF. The CDR3 DNA sequence: TGTGCCAGCAGCAGGGAAGCCGGGACTAGCGTCAATGAGCAGTTCTTC.

This rearrangement joins TRBV28 to TRBJ1-4, with D unresolved. Germline V gene lookup returns CDR1 MDHEN and CDR2 SYDVKM. V lost 2 bases and J lost 5, with 6 bases in between. The CDR3 consists of 13 residues. CDR3: CASSLNGNEKLFF. In DNA, the CDR3 is TGTGCCAGCAGTTTAAACGGGAATGAAAAACTGTTTTTT. The variable domain in full, with the rest retrieved from reference TRBV28 and TRBJ1-4, is DVKVTQSSRYLVKRTGEKVFLECVQDMDHENMFWYRQDPGLGLRLIYFSYDVKMKEKGDIPEGYSVSREKKERFSLILESASTNQTSMYLCASSLNGNEKLFFGSGTQLSVL.

V gene TRBV18 combines with J gene TRBJ1-6; D unresolved. The V gene's germline CDR1 is KGHSH and CDR2 LQKENI. This CDR3 spans 15 amino acids. V was trimmed by 3 bases and J by 0 bases, leaving 6 bases between them. CDR3 protein: CASSPQSSYNSPLHF. In nucleotides, the CDR3 is TGTGCCAGCTCACCTCAGAGCTCCTATAATTCACCCCTCCACTTT.

The V call is TRBV11-2, the J call TRBJ2-7; D may be TRBD2 (6 bases). The CDR3 covers 14 residues. Trimming pared 3 bases from V and 1 base from J, leaving 10 bases between. The germline CDR1 and CDR2 sequences are SGHAT and FQNNGV. CDR3 in DNA: TGTGCCAGCAGCTTTACGGCGGGGTCCTACGAGCAGTACTTC. This codes for CASSFTAGSYEQYF.

This clone was picked up one time. This sequence joins TRBV11-2 and TRBJ1-2, with TRBD1 identical over 7 bases. CDR1 is SGHAT and CDR2 is FQNNGV in the germline V gene. The CDR3 contains 16 residues. V dropped 1 base and J dropped 8; count of bases not matched to a gene: 13. The CDR3 region has the DNA TGTGCCAGCAGCTTAGCCTGGGGGACAGCTGATGAAGGCTACACCTTC. Residues: CASSLAWGTADEGYTF.

The gene calls are TRBV4-1 and TRBJ2-3; 14 bases match TRBD2. The V gene end was trimmed by 0 bases and the J gene end by 3 bases; junction bases not matched to a gene: 2. The CDR3 loop spans 17 amino acids. Germline values: CDR1 MGHRA, CDR2 YSYEKL. The CDR3 reads CASSQDGTSGSTDTQYF. In DNA form, the CDR3 reads TGCGCCAGCAGCCAAGATGGGACTAGCGGGAGTACAGATACGCAGTATTTT.

The chain links TRBV5-1 to TRBJ2-1, with 10 bases fitting TRBD2. After removal of 4 bases from V and 5 bases from J, the junction contained 9 bases not matched to a gene. The CDR3 totals 16 residues. CDR1 is SGHRS and CDR2 is YFSETQ in the germline V gene. DNA of the CDR3: TGCGCCAGCAGCCCCTCTCCTAGCGGGGGTAACAATGAGCAGTTCTTC. Translating gives CASSPSPSGGNNEQFF.